The rows below give T cell receptor beta chains drawn from one sample of a study of T cells in Graves' hyperthyroidism and ophthalmopathy. TCRdb passed the multiplex PCR reads through MiXCR, listing each CDR3 protein once. The sample yields a few hundred thousand distinct CDR3 sequences, roughly 17% seen once. Sequencing input: blood. The receptor set was obtained from a woman aged 45-60 years with Graves' hyperthyroidism. Each CDR3 is given with its conserved first and last residue. The D gene is left open where the match is weak. Not all rows give a size; the values are once, few, many and, for expanded clones, a class.

J gene: TRBJ1-4
D gene: NA
CDR3 length: 13
V gene: TRBV11-3
clone size: NA
CDR3 DNA: TGTGCCAGCAGCGTAAGCTCGAATGAAAAACTGTTTTTT
CDR3 protein: CASSVSSNEKLFF

J gene: TRBJ2-6
D gene: NA
CDR3 length: 14
V gene: TRBV3-1
clone size: few
CDR3 DNA: TGTGCCAGCAGCCAAGGGCTTGGGGCCAACGTCCTGACTTTC
CDR3 protein: CASSQGLGANVLTF

J gene: TRBJ2-1
D gene: NA
CDR3 length: 14
V gene: TRBV9
clone size: few
CDR3 DNA: TGTGCCAGCAGCCCAGGGACCTACTACAATGAGCAGTTCTTC
CDR3 protein: CASSPGTYYNEQFF

J gene: TRBJ2-1
D gene: NA
CDR3 length: 16
V gene: TRBV2
clone size: NA
CDR3 DNA: TGTGCCAGCAGTGAAGGTACAGCCAGACTGTTGGCTGAGCAGTTCTTC
CDR3 protein: CASSEGTARLLAEQFF

J gene: TRBJ1-1
D gene: NA
CDR3 length: 15
V gene: TRBV6-2/TRBV6-3
clone size: NA
CDR3 DNA: TGTGCCAGCAGTTACTCTAACAGGGTGGGAGCCGAAGCTTTCTTT
CDR3 protein: CASSYSNRVGAEAFF

J gene: TRBJ1-2
D gene: NA
CDR3 length: 18
V gene: TRBV27
clone size: few
CDR3 DNA: TGTGCCAGCAGTTTATCTAGGGGTGGGGGAGGGTCGCTATATGGCTACACCTTC
CDR3 protein: CASSLSRGGGGSLYGYTF

J gene: TRBJ2-1
D gene: TRBD2
CDR3 length: 18
V gene: TRBV7-8
clone size: many
CDR3 DNA: TGTGCCAGCAGCTCGAAAGTCTTGACTAGCGGGCCCTACAATGAGCAGTTCTTC
CDR3 protein: CASSSKVLTSGPYNEQFF

J gene: TRBJ2-1
D gene: TRBD2
CDR3 length: 18
V gene: TRBV30
clone size: NA
CDR3 DNA: TGTGCCTGGAGAGCGACTAGCGGGAGGGCCGTCTCCTACAATGAGCAGTTCTTC
CDR3 protein: CAWRATSGRAVSYNEQFF

J gene: TRBJ2-3
D gene: NA
CDR3 length: 14
V gene: TRBV5-1
clone size: many
CDR3 DNA: TGCGCCAGCAGCCACCGGGACGGTTCGGATACGCAGTATTTT
CDR3 protein: CASSHRDGSDTQYF

J gene: TRBJ2-1
D gene: TRBD2
CDR3 length: 15
V gene: TRBV7-2
clone size: many
CDR3 DNA: TGTGCCAGAAGCTTAGTGGGACTAGCTTACAATGAGCAGTTCTTC
CDR3 protein: CARSLVGLAYNEQFF

J gene: TRBJ1-2
D gene: NA
CDR3 length: 14
V gene: TRBV27
clone size: many
CDR3 DNA: TGTGCCAGCAGGACTTCCACTGGGGGCTATGGCTACACCTTC
CDR3 protein: CASRTSTGGYGYTF

J gene: TRBJ2-7
D gene: NA
CDR3 length: 15
V gene: TRBV5-1
clone size: NA
CDR3 DNA: TGCGCCAGCAGCCCATCTACTACAGGGAGCTACGAGCAGTACTTC
CDR3 protein: CASSPSTTGSYEQYF

J gene: TRBJ1-1
D gene: NA
CDR3 length: 14
V gene: TRBV19
clone size: few
CDR3 DNA: TGTGCCAGTAGTAACCCTTCATGGGGCACTGAAGCTTTCTTT
CDR3 protein: CASSNPSWGTEAFF

J gene: TRBJ2-7
D gene: NA
CDR3 length: 17
V gene: TRBV11-2
clone size: many
CDR3 DNA: TGTGCCAGCAGCTTTGGGTTGCGGGCTAGGAGCTCCTACGAGCAGTACTTC
CDR3 protein: CASSFGLRARSSYEQYF

J gene: TRBJ2-5
D gene: NA
CDR3 length: 15
V gene: TRBV25-1
clone size: many
CDR3 DNA: TGTGCCAGCAGTATTGGGGTGGGACCGCAAGAGACCCAGTACTTC
CDR3 protein: CASSIGVGPQETQYF

J gene: TRBJ1-1
D gene: NA
CDR3 length: 15
V gene: TRBV6-9
clone size: NA
CDR3 DNA: TGTGCCAGCAGTTACCGGTTATCAGGGGACACTGAAGCTTTCTTT
CDR3 protein: CASSYRLSGDTEAFF

J gene: TRBJ2-7
D gene: NA
CDR3 length: 14
V gene: TRBV20-1
clone size: many
CDR3 DNA: TGCAGTGCGCCGTTATTTGGAGGCGACTACGAGCAGTACTTC
CDR3 protein: CSAPLFGGDYEQYF

J gene: TRBJ2-7
D gene: NA
CDR3 length: 12
V gene: TRBV7-9
clone size: many
CDR3 DNA: TGTGCCATAGGCGACTTGGTCTACGAGCAGTACTTC
CDR3 protein: CAIGDLVYEQYF

J gene: TRBJ2-3
D gene: TRBD2
CDR3 length: 16
V gene: TRBV5-1
clone size: few
CDR3 DNA: TGCGCCAGCAGCCTCAGCGGGGGACTAGCTACAGATACGCAGTATTTT
CDR3 protein: CASSLSGGLATDTQYF

J gene: TRBJ2-3
D gene: NA
CDR3 length: 13
V gene: TRBV12-3/TRBV12-4
clone size: once
CDR3 DNA: TGTGCCAGCAGTGGGCAACTAGGGGATACGCAGTATTTT
CDR3 protein: CASSGQLGDTQYF

J gene: TRBJ2-3
D gene: NA
CDR3 length: 16
V gene: TRBV28
clone size: many
CDR3 DNA: TGTGCCAGCAGTTTCGGTAGCGGACCCGCGGGAGATACGCAGTATTTT
CDR3 protein: CASSFGSGPAGDTQYF

J gene: TRBJ2-1
D gene: TRBD2
CDR3 length: 14
V gene: TRBV11-2
clone size: many
CDR3 DNA: TGTGCCAGCGGGCTAGCGGGAGCCGTCAACAAGCAGTTCTTC
CDR3 protein: CASGLAGAVNKQFF

J gene: TRBJ2-1
D gene: TRBD1
CDR3 length: 15
V gene: TRBV3-1
clone size: many
CDR3 DNA: TGTGCCAGCAGCCCCGACAGGGGGCTGTACAATGAGCAGTTCTTC
CDR3 protein: CASSPDRGLYNEQFF

J gene: TRBJ1-1
D gene: NA
CDR3 length: 12
V gene: TRBV29-1
clone size: many
CDR3 DNA: TGCAGCGGACACAGGGCGGGCACTGAAGCTTTCTTT
CDR3 protein: CSGHRAGTEAFF

J gene: TRBJ2-2
D gene: NA
CDR3 length: 14
V gene: TRBV19
clone size: few
CDR3 DNA: TGTGCCAGTAGTACCGGCAGGCTTACCGGGGAGCTGTTTTTT
CDR3 protein: CASSTGRLTGELFF

J gene: TRBJ1-2
D gene: NA
CDR3 length: 12
V gene: TRBV12-3/TRBV12-4
clone size: many
CDR3 DNA: TGTGCCAGCAGGCAGGGAGGCTATGGCTACACCTTC
CDR3 protein: CASRQGGYGYTF

J gene: TRBJ2-4
D gene: NA
CDR3 length: 15
V gene: TRBV18
clone size: few
CDR3 DNA: TGTGCCAGCTCACCAGTAACGGGGGCCAAAAACATTCAGTACTTC
CDR3 protein: CASSPVTGAKNIQYF

J gene: TRBJ2-1
D gene: TRBD1
CDR3 length: 15
V gene: TRBV12-3/TRBV12-4
clone size: many
CDR3 DNA: TGTGCCAGCCGTTTAAGGGGGCAGGGCTACAATGAGCAGTTCTTC
CDR3 protein: CASRLRGQGYNEQFF

J gene: TRBJ2-4
D gene: NA
CDR3 length: 12
V gene: TRBV5-1
clone size: NA
CDR3 DNA: TGCGCCAGCAGCCCGACAGGAAACATTCAGTACTTC
CDR3 protein: CASSPTGNIQYF

J gene: TRBJ2-7
D gene: NA
CDR3 length: 14
V gene: TRBV6-1
clone size: many
CDR3 DNA: TGTGCCACAACAGGGGCTAGCGGGTCCTACGAGCAGTACTTC
CDR3 protein: CATTGASGSYEQYF

J gene: TRBJ2-1
D gene: TRBD1
CDR3 length: 18
V gene: TRBV27
clone size: many
CDR3 DNA: TGTGCCAGCAGCCCCCGACAGGGTTTTCCCCGAACTATCAATGAGCAGTTCTTC
CDR3 protein: CASSPRQGFPRTINEQFF

J gene: TRBJ2-7
D gene: NA
CDR3 length: 13
V gene: TRBV6-1
clone size: many
CDR3 DNA: TGTGCCAGCACCCGAGGAGGGGACTACGAGCAGTACTTC
CDR3 protein: CASTRGGDYEQYF

J gene: TRBJ1-4
D gene: NA
CDR3 length: 12
V gene: TRBV15
clone size: many
CDR3 DNA: TGTGCCACCAGCAGAAAGGGTGAAAAACTGTTTTTT
CDR3 protein: CATSRKGEKLFF

J gene: TRBJ1-6
D gene: TRBD1
CDR3 length: 15
V gene: TRBV27
clone size: few
CDR3 DNA: TGTGCCAGCAGTTCCCAGGGGGCCTCTAATTCACCCCTCCACTTT
CDR3 protein: CASSSQGASNSPLHF

J gene: TRBJ2-1
D gene: NA
CDR3 length: 15
V gene: TRBV6-2/TRBV6-3
clone size: NA
CDR3 DNA: TGTGCCAGCAGTGTCGCCTCGGGCTTACCCAATGAGCAGTTCTTC
CDR3 protein: CASSVASGLPNEQFF

J gene: TRBJ1-2
D gene: NA
CDR3 length: 12
V gene: TRBV2
clone size: many
CDR3 DNA: TGTGCCAGCAGCCTCAGTACGGCTGGCTACACCTTC
CDR3 protein: CASSLSTAGYTF

J gene: TRBJ2-7
D gene: TRBD1
CDR3 length: 13
V gene: TRBV20-1
clone size: NA
CDR3 DNA: TGCAGTGCTAGTAGGACAGGCACCCTCGAGCAGTACTTC
CDR3 protein: CSASRTGTLEQYF

J gene: TRBJ2-1
D gene: TRBD2
CDR3 length: 15
V gene: TRBV7-8
clone size: few
CDR3 DNA: TGTGCCAGCAGCCTGGGGACTAGCGGGATCTATGAGCAGTTCTTC
CDR3 protein: CASSLGTSGIYEQFF

J gene: TRBJ2-5
D gene: NA
CDR3 length: 16
V gene: TRBV20-1
clone size: many
CDR3 DNA: TGCAGTGCTAGAGTGAATAGCAGGGTACTTGGGGAGACCCAGTACTTC
CDR3 protein: CSARVNSRVLGETQYF

J gene: TRBJ1-6
D gene: NA
CDR3 length: 14
V gene: TRBV5-4
clone size: NA
CDR3 DNA: TGTGCCAGCAGCTTGGGAGTCAGTAATTCACCCCTCCACTTT
CDR3 protein: CASSLGVSNSPLHF

J gene: TRBJ2-7
D gene: TRBD2
CDR3 length: 14
V gene: TRBV5-4
clone size: few
CDR3 DNA: TGTGCCAGCAGGGAAGGCCTAGCGGGGGACGAGCAGTACTTC
CDR3 protein: CASREGLAGDEQYF

J gene: TRBJ2-1
D gene: TRBD2
CDR3 length: 16
V gene: TRBV18
clone size: many
CDR3 DNA: TGTGCCAGCTCACCGCCCGGGACTAGTGGTTGGGGGGAGCAGTTCTTC
CDR3 protein: CASSPPGTSGWGEQFF

J gene: TRBJ2-3
D gene: TRBD2
CDR3 length: 19
V gene: TRBV27
clone size: many
CDR3 DNA: TGTGCCAGCAGTTTAGACCACCTAGCGGGAGGACGGGGCACAGATACGCAGTATTTT
CDR3 protein: CASSLDHLAGGRGTDTQYF

J gene: TRBJ1-5
D gene: NA
CDR3 length: 15
V gene: TRBV27
clone size: many
CDR3 DNA: TGTGCCAGCCAAGGTTTGGGGGCTACACATCAGCCCCAGCATTTT
CDR3 protein: CASQGLGATHQPQHF

J gene: TRBJ2-5
D gene: TRBD2
CDR3 length: 18
V gene: TRBV7-2
clone size: once
CDR3 DNA: TGTGCCAGCAGCCCGCGAGGACTAGCGGGAGGGTCTGGGGAGACCCAGTACTTC
CDR3 protein: CASSPRGLAGGSGETQYF

J gene: TRBJ1-1
D gene: NA
CDR3 length: 13
V gene: TRBV30
clone size: once
CDR3 DNA: TGTGCCTGGAATAAGGTCATGAACACTGAAGCTTTCTTT
CDR3 protein: CAWNKVMNTEAFF

J gene: TRBJ2-1
D gene: TRBD1
CDR3 length: 11
V gene: TRBV12-3/TRBV12-4
clone size: NA
CDR3 DNA: TGTGCCAGCAGCCGTCGACAGGGGCGGTTCTTC
CDR3 protein: CASSRRQGRFF

J gene: TRBJ2-7
D gene: TRBD1
CDR3 length: 15
V gene: TRBV7-9
clone size: many
CDR3 DNA: TGTGCCAGCAGCGCCCCTGACAGGGGCTCCTACGAGCAGTACTTC
CDR3 protein: CASSAPDRGSYEQYF

J gene: TRBJ2-1
D gene: TRBD2
CDR3 length: 15
V gene: TRBV20-1
clone size: few
CDR3 DNA: TGCAGTGCTAGATTCCGGACTAGCGGGAGGGCCTGGCAGTTCTTC
CDR3 protein: CSARFRTSGRAWQFF

J gene: TRBJ1-1
D gene: NA
CDR3 length: 13
V gene: TRBV20-1
clone size: few
CDR3 DNA: TGCAGTGTCGAACAGGGATTTAACACTGAAGCTTTCTTT
CDR3 protein: CSVEQGFNTEAFF

J gene: TRBJ2-5
D gene: NA
CDR3 length: 14
V gene: TRBV5-1
clone size: once
CDR3 DNA: TGCGCCAGCAGCTTCTGGACTACCGGAGAGACCCAGTACTTC
CDR3 protein: CASSFWTTGETQYF

J gene: TRBJ2-1
D gene: NA
CDR3 length: 13
V gene: TRBV28
clone size: many
CDR3 DNA: TGTGCCAGCAGTTCCTACCAGGGGACAGAGCAGTTCTTC
CDR3 protein: CASSSYQGTEQFF